This TCR beta chain was documented in a study of cytomegalovirus exposure and HLA in healthy donors. About the research overall: The 90 to 150 validation repertoires used the same platform as the approximately 670 first-cohort repertoires, a later analysis reported.

Produced via immunoSEQ multiplex PCR; TCRdb's table is partial and in-frame only. The data show fewer than 90,000 clones, less than 96% seen once. Study-level points and caveats: A few of the chains that were CMV-associated were confirmed in vitro to be specific for CMV antigens. The classifier reportedly diagnosed cytomegalovirus status with high specificity and sensitivity.

This clone has only one observation. What it binds is unknown. V was pared by 4 bases and J by 2 bases, with 6 bases of the junction left unmatched. This CDR3 region has 16 residues. CDR1 WNHNN and CDR2 SYGVQD come from the germline V gene (reference sequence). The source is a man aged 18 to 29 in good health and CMV-seropositive. The chain employs TRBV10-1 and TRBJ2-5, with 11 bases identical to TRBD2. Sample: PBMCs. DNA for the CDR3: TGCGCCAGCAGTGCCCTAGGGACTAGCGGACAAGAGACCCAGTACTTC. The encoded protein is CASSALGTSGQETQYF.